This entry lists 18 T cell receptor beta chains sequenced from one sample in a study of blood T cell repertoires in COVID-19 (dated by TCRdb to the early 2020s). The method behind the library was the immunoSEQ multiplex PCR assay. TCRdb obtained this table from immuneACCESS and retained in-frame rearrangements with V and J assigned. These tables miss some clones; where compared with another copy, unresolved V genes account for less than half of the shortfall, and the remainder is unexplained. Counted in this sample were approximately 210,000 clones; roughly four fifths of them appeared once. Jointly, the top ten make up less than 15% of the sample. The material sequenced was peripheral blood. The receptors originated from a woman between 40 and 55 years old with acute or convalescent COVID-19.

The chain carries TRBV7-6 and TRBJ2-7; TRBD1 matches at 11 bases. The CDR3 consists of 14 residues. In germline, CDR1 is SGHVS, CDR2 FNYEAQ. Trimming took 8 bases from V and 4 from J; bases not matched to a gene: 7. This chain's CDR3 is CASAWGQGVYEQYF. The CDR3 region has the DNA TGTGCCAGCGCGTGGGGACAGGGGGTTTACGAGCAGTACTTC.

This clone was observed a single time. The rearrangement joins TRBV29-1 to TRBJ1-3; 7 bases match TRBD1. Germline assignment: CDR1 SQVTM and CDR2 ANQGSEA. CDR3 length equals 14 residues. The V gene end was trimmed by 6 bases and the J gene end by 4 bases; junction bases not matched to a gene: 9. In nucleotides, the CDR3 is TGCAGCGTGGCGACAGGGTCGGAGGGAAACACCATATATTTT. This translates into CSVATGSEGNTIYF.

This clone was seen only a few times. The chain's CDR3 is CASSIVQGITEAFF. As DNA, the CDR3 is TGTGCCAGTAGTATAGTCCAGGGCATCACTGAAGCTTTCTTT. V gene TRBV19 combines with J gene TRBJ1-1; tentatively, D is TRBD1 (5 bases). The germline CDR1 and CDR2 sequences are LNHDA and SQIVND (reference sequence). This CDR3 is built from 14 residues. V lost 1 base and J 4 bases, leaving 10 bases between the germline ends.

CDR3 sequence (DNA): TGTGCCAGCTCCGGGATCGTCTCTGGAAACACCATATATTTT. It is translated as CASSGIVSGNTIYF. The rearrangement joins TRBV19 to TRBJ1-3; D unresolved. Germline V gene lookup returns CDR1 LNHDA and CDR2 SQIVND (reference sequence). V lost 9 bases and J lost 0, with 12 bases in between. CDR3 length equals 14 residues.

The chain has TRBV19 and TRBJ2-3; 7 nucleotides line up with TRBD2. The CDR3 runs 14 residues. The ends lost 5 bases at V and 1 base at J; junction bases unmatched: 3. Germline loops: CDR1 LNHDA, CDR2 SQIVND (reference sequence). CDR3 residues: CASSLRGGTDTQYF. CDR3 sequence (DNA): TGTGCCAGTAGTTTACGGGGGGGCACAGATACGCAGTATTTT.

About this clone: The junction shows a germline mismatch at one end, possibly a read error. The CDR3 DNA follows: TGCGCCAGCAGCTTGGACGGCAAGATGGCGGTCTCGAACTTC. Translated, it gives CASSLDGKMAVSNF. V and J are TRBV5-1 and TRBJ2-5; no definite D call. Looked up from germline, CDR1 is SGHRS and CDR2 is YFSETQ. The CDR3 is 14 residues long.

The chain combines TRBV18 with TRBJ2-7; TRBD2 might be the D (5 bases). This CDR3 contains 16 residues. Germline V lookup: CDR1 KGHSH, CDR2 LQKENI. V lost 2 bases and J lost 7, with 21 bases in between. CDR3 coding DNA: TGTGCCAGCTCACCAACCGCCGAGGCTAGCTCTACGGAGCAGTACTTC. Amino acids: CASSPTAEASSTEQYF.

V gene TRBV3-1 (or the pseudogene TRBV3-2) combines with J gene TRBJ2-2; perhaps TRBD2 as D (5 bases). The CDR3 is 15 residues long. Germline CDR1 LGHDT, CDR2 YNNKEL (reference sequence). V was shortened by 8 bases and J by 4 bases, with 17 bases between the two germline ends. The CDR3 spells CASSRRSGSTGELFF. CDR3 bases: TGTGCCAGCTCCCGCCGGAGCGGTTCCACCGGGGAGCTGTTTTTT.

The CDR3 nucleotides read TGTGCCAGTGCCGGGACAAGGGAGACCCAGTACTTC. The encoded protein is CASAGTRETQYF. The J gene is TRBJ2-5, the V gene TRBV19, with D perhaps matching TRBD1 (6 bases). Germline V gene lookup returns CDR1 LNHDA and CDR2 SQIVND (reference sequence). V gave up 8 bases and J gave up 5 bases, with 12 bases separating them. The length of the CDR3 is 12 residues.

V usage is TRBV6-5 and J usage is TRBJ2-7, with D uncertain. CDR1 is MNHEY, CDR2 SVGAGI, per germline. The V gene lost 2 bases and the J gene lost 1 base, with 9 bases spanning the gap. CDR3 length: 14 amino acids. CDR3 amino acids: CASSYDRRSYEQYF. As DNA, the CDR3 is TGTGCCAGCAGTTACGATCGTCGGTCCTACGAGCAGTACTTC.

A word on this clone: The sample carries other DNA sequences with the same CDR3. This chain links TRBV6-5 with TRBJ2-7; 7 bases align to TRBD2. Germline-derived CDR1 and CDR2 are MNHEY and SVGAGI. The J segment lost 3 bases and the V segment lost 5 bases, leaving 7 bases of the junction unmatched. The CDR3 consists of 14 residues. Here the CDR3 DNA reads TGTGCCAGCAGTCGCGTGGGGGGGGACTACGAGCAGTACTTC. It is translated as CASSRVGGDYEQYF.

The V gene is TRBV6-5, the J gene TRBJ1-5; TRBD1 matches 9 bases. Germline values: CDR1 MNHEY, CDR2 SVGAGI. V shed 8 bases and J 4 bases; nucleotides not matched to a gene: 6. The CDR3 covers 14 residues. This CDR3 is CASVLQGANQPQHF. CDR3 coding DNA: TGTGCCAGCGTTCTACAGGGGGCGAATCAGCCCCAGCATTTT.

The chain links TRBV29-1 to TRBJ2-2; D possibly corresponds to TRBD2 (7 bases). This CDR3 spans 14 amino acids. Germline V gives CDR1 SQVTM, CDR2 ANQGSEA. With 4 bases removed from V and 0 bases from J, the gap between germline ends came to 9 bases. The CDR3 here is CSVGGGPNTGELFF. The DNA of the CDR3 is TGCAGCGTTGGGGGGGGGCCGAACACCGGGGAGCTGTTTTTT.

Concerning this clone: One junction end disagrees with the germline gene, perhaps due to a read error. The genes are TRBV5-1 and TRBJ2-1; TRBD2 matches at 10 bases. Germline CDR1 SGHRS, CDR2 YFSETQ. This CDR3 has 14 amino acids. The CDR3 bases are TGCGCCAGCAGCTCTAGCGGGGGATACAATGAGCAGCTCTTC. Translation: CASSSSGGYNEQLF.

This clone was seen a handful of times. The rearrangement links TRBV11-3 to TRBJ1-1, with D uncertain. Germline-derived CDR1 and CDR2 are SGHNT and YENEEA. This CDR3 has 13 residues. Between the trimmed V and J ends, which lost 8 bases and 2 bases, there was a span of 12 bases. CDR3 residues: CASGLNPNTEAFF. The DNA of the CDR3 is TGTGCCAGCGGGCTAAACCCCAACACTGAAGCTTTCTTT.

The chain carries TRBV9 and TRBJ1-2; D possibly corresponds to TRBD1 (6 bases). This CDR3 has 16 amino acids. V dropped 3 bases and J dropped 7 bases, with 22 bases sitting between them. The germline CDR1 and CDR2 sequences are SGDLS and YYNGEE. CDR3 sequence (DNA): TGTGCCAGCAGCGGGCATCGGGACAAGGAACGCGGTGGCTACACCTTC. Translated: CASSGHRDKERGGYTF.

This clone appeared once. The chain employs TRBV30 and TRBJ1-3, with 11 bases matching TRBD1. The junction had 5 bases not matched to a gene; V was cut back by 2 bases and J by 8 bases. The CDR3 spans 14 residues. Germline V gives CDR1 GTSNPN, CDR2 SVGIG (reference sequence). Written as DNA, the CDR3 is TGTGCCTGGAGTCGGGACAGGGGGATAGACACCATATATTTT. Its translation is CAWSRDRGIDTIYF. Variable domain in full (rest from reference TRBV30 and TRBJ1-3): SQTIHQWPATLVQPVGSPLSLECTVEGTSNPNLYWYRQAAGRGLQLLFYSVGIGQISSEVPQNLSASRPQDRQFILSSKKLLLSDSGFYLCAWSRDRGIDTIYFGEGSWLTVV.

This rearrangement joins TRBV12-2 to TRBJ1-1. TRBV12-2 is classified as a pseudogene. This CDR3 comprises 15 residues. The CDR3 bases are TGTGCAAGTCGCCTAGGCGGGTACATGAACACTGAAGCTTTCTTT. Amino acids: CASRLGGYMNTEAFF.